This TCR beta chain was obtained from a study of cytomegalovirus exposure and HLA in healthy donors. Germline CDR1 MDHEN, CDR2 SYDVKM. The CDR3 has 15 residues. The V gene end was trimmed by 3 bases and the J gene end by 3 bases; junction bases not matched to a gene: 4. Here immunoSEQ multiplex PCR was the method, and the copy in TCRdb shows in-frame clones only, minus some. The sample contains about 360,000 clones, about nine tenths of which appear only once. Sequencing input: PBMCs. The rearrangement uses TRBV28 and TRBJ2-7, with 11 bases matching TRBD1. The TCR was taken from a woman between 18 and 29 years old in good health and CMV-seronegative. The CDR3, as DNA: TGTGCCAGCAGTTTCCGCGGGACAGGGGGCTACGAGCAGTACTTC. Its protein product is CASSFRGTGGYEQYF.